Below, 23 T cell receptor beta chains from the same sample are listed, as sequenced in a study of blood T cell repertoires in COVID-19 (TCRdb year 2020). The method behind the library was the immunoSEQ multiplex PCR assay. TCRdb carries this immuneACCESS record with in-frame sequences only. Its versions omit some clonotypes, under half of them owing to an unresolved V gene in the studies checked, with the rest unexplained. The sample table contains roughly 280,000 clones; only one count was recorded for roughly 89% of them. 1.9% of the sample comes from the top ten. The material sequenced was PBMCs or T cells enriched from blood (not recorded which). Source of these receptors: a woman aged 55-69 years who had recovered from COVID-19.

The V gene is TRBV12-3 or TRBV12-4, the J gene TRBJ1-1; a weak D match, TRBD1 (6 bases). Trimming pared 6 bases from V and 6 bases from J, leaving 14 bases between. This CDR3 comprises 13 residues. The DNA of the CDR3 is TGTGCCAGCAGACAGGGTCGAATTCCTGAAGCTTTCTTT. It is translated as CASRQGRIPEAFF.

The chain uses TRBV29-1 and TRBJ1-5, with D unclear. CDR3 size: 13 residues. The germline V and J ends were trimmed by 6 bases and 3 bases, with 12 bases remaining between them. Germline loops: CDR1 SQVTM, CDR2 ANQGSEA. The CDR3 DNA reads TGCAGCGTCCGTTTGAGTCTCAATCAGCCCCAGCATTTT. This encodes CSVRLSLNQPQHF.

The V and J genes are TRBV19 and TRBJ2-7; TRBD2 agrees at 7 bases. Germline CDR1 reads LNHDA; CDR2 reads SQIVND (reference sequence). Germline trimming cut 4 bases from V and 9 bases from J; bases unmatched to any gene: 18. This CDR3 is built from 16 residues. In DNA, the CDR3 is TGTGCCAGTAGTAAAGGACCTAGCGGCAACGAATTCTGGCAGTACTTC. The encoded protein is CASSKGPSGNEFWQYF.

Only one count was recorded for this clone. The chain has TRBV5-4 and TRBJ1-1, with 12 bases fitting TRBD1. CDR3 length equals 16 residues. With V trimmed by 5 bases and J by 2 bases, 7 bases remained unmatched. Germline values: CDR1 SGHNT, CDR2 YYREEE (reference sequence). The CDR3 DNA is TGTGCCAGCAGTTCACCGGGACAGGGGGCAAACACTGAAGCTTTCTTT. Translating gives CASSSPGQGANTEAFF.

V is TRBV19 and J is TRBJ2-1, with a possible D match to TRBD1 (6 bases). CDR1 is LNHDA, CDR2 SQIVND, per germline (reference sequence). This CDR3 has 16 amino acids. Trimming removed 5 bases from V and 7 bases from J, with 21 bases in between. CDR3: CASSPLGTPVGNEQFF. The CDR3 DNA is TGTGCCAGTAGTCCACTCGGGACACCGGTTGGGAATGAGCAGTTCTTC.

This rearrangement joins TRBV14 to TRBJ2-5; perhaps TRBD2 as D (6 bases). The CDR3 consists of 16 residues. Looked up from germline, CDR1 is SGHDN and CDR2 is FVKESK. V was shortened by 4 bases and J by 2 bases, with 17 bases between the two germline ends. The CDR3 here is CASSLNTGGPQETQYF. DNA of the CDR3: TGTGCCAGCAGCCTAAATACCGGGGGTCCGCAAGAGACCCAGTACTTC.

The chain has TRBV11-3 and TRBJ2-1; 12 nucleotides line up with TRBD2. The germline gives CDR1 SGHNT, CDR2 YENEEA. The CDR3 consists of 16 residues. J was trimmed by 10 bases and V by 1 base; bases with no gene match: 8. CDR3 amino acids: CASSLGGLAGKEEQFF. For the CDR3, the DNA is TGTGCCAGCAGCTTAGGCGGACTAGCGGGGAAAGAAGAGCAGTTCTTC. Using reference TRBV11-3 and TRBJ2-1 for the parts outside the CDR3, the full variable domain is EAGVVQSPRYKIIEKKQPVAFWCNPISGHNTLYWYLQNLGQGPELLIRYENEEAVDDSQLPKDRFSAERLKGVDSTLKIQPAELGDSAVYLCASSLGGLAGKEEQFFGPGTRLTVL.

The chain employs TRBV10-3 and TRBJ1-1, with D uncertain. The CDR3 spans 15 residues. The ends were cut back, 3 bases at V and 1 base at J, with 12 bases in the middle. Germline V gene data show CDR1 as ENHRY and CDR2 as SYGVKD. The CDR3: CAISDSGGENTEAFF. The CDR3 DNA is TGTGCCATCAGTGATTCTGGCGGGGAGAACACTGAAGCTTTCTTT.

The CDR3 DNA follows: TGTGCCAGCTTTGTGCCGGGACAGAGCTACGAGCAGTACTTC. As protein: CASFVPGQSYEQYF. This chain connects TRBV6-5 to TRBJ2-7, with 7 bases fitting TRBD1. The CDR3 consists of 14 residues. Losses at the gene ends were 8 bases for V and 3 bases for J; bases not matched to a gene: 10. In germline, CDR1 is MNHEY, CDR2 SVGAGI.

In this sample, this clone turned up once. The rearrangement joins TRBV6-1 to TRBJ2-1; D is undetermined. The V gene lost 1 base and the J gene lost 1 base, with 8 bases spanning the gap. Germline V gives CDR1 MNHNS, CDR2 SASEGT. This CDR3 is 15 amino acids long. The CDR3 nucleotides are TGTGCCAGCAGTGAAGGGAGAGGATCCTACAATGAGCAGTTCTTC. Encoded protein: CASSEGRGSYNEQFF.

The V and J genes are TRBV5-8 and TRBJ2-6, with D unresolved. Germline assignment: CDR1 SGHTS and CDR2 YDEGEE. The CDR3 runs 14 residues. The V end lost 0 bases, the J end lost 4 bases, and 5 bases lay between the germline ends. This CDR3 is CASSLGAGANVLTF. In nucleotides, the CDR3 is TGTGCCAGCAGCTTGGGAGCGGGGGCCAACGTCCTGACTTTC.

The rearrangement links TRBV7-3 to TRBJ2-5; 8 bases map to TRBD2. Losses at the gene ends were 5 bases for V and 1 base for J; bases not matched to a gene: 6. CDR1 and CDR2 from the germline V gene are SGHTA and FQGTGA. The CDR3 extends over 15 amino acids. CDR3 sequence: CASSPSGGRQETQYF. The CDR3 DNA sequence: TGTGCCAGCAGCCCAAGCGGGGGCCGCCAAGAGACCCAGTACTTC.

As regards this clone: Other nucleotide sequences in the sample specify the same CDR3. The chain couples TRBV7-6 to TRBJ1-3; D may be TRBD1 (6 bases). Germline lookup yields CDR1 SGHVS and CDR2 FNYEAQ. V lost 5 bases to trimming and J lost 7 bases, with 15 bases between them. CDR3 length equals 14 residues. CDR3 sequence reads: CASSPGGGGNTIYF. DNA for the CDR3: TGTGCCAGCAGCCCGGGGGGCGGAGGGAACACCATATATTTT.

This sequence joins TRBV7-3 and TRBJ2-7, with D unclear. The CDR3 is 14 amino acids. Per germline, CDR1 SGHTA and CDR2 FQGTGA. Trimming cost V 5 bases and J 2 bases, with 13 bases left between them. In DNA, the CDR3 is TGTGCCAGCAGCCGCGGATCCCCACCCTACGAGCAGTACTTC. It is translated as CASSRGSPPYEQYF.

This clone was counted a single time. The chain has TRBV30 and TRBJ1-2; D remains ambiguous. Germline V gene lookup returns CDR1 GTSNPN and CDR2 SVGIG (reference sequence). The CDR3 contains 13 residues. V was trimmed by 3 bases and J by 3 bases, leaving 11 bases between them. The CDR3 nucleotides are TGTGCCTGGAGGCCCCCCGGGTACTATGGCTACACCTTC. This codes for CAWRPPGYYGYTF.

The chain uses TRBV2 and TRBJ2-1, with TRBD2 as a possible D gene (5 bases). Germline V gives CDR1 SNHLY, CDR2 FYNNEI. The CDR3 is 12 amino acids. Between the trimmed V and J ends, which lost 11 bases and 4 bases, there was a span of 12 bases. CDR3: CAAGRLYNEQFF. The DNA of the CDR3 is TGTGCCGCGGGCCGCCTTTACAATGAGCAGTTCTTC.

The J gene is TRBJ1-6, the V gene TRBV5-4; D may be TRBD1 (6 bases). The CDR3 spans 16 residues. V lost 5 bases, J lost 6 bases, and 18 bases lay in between. Germline CDR1 reads SGHNT; CDR2 reads YYREEE (reference sequence). Written as DNA, the CDR3 is TGTGCCAGCAGTTCGGAACAGGGCCGGGTTAATTCACCCCTCCACTTT. It encodes CASSSEQGRVNSPLHF. The full variable domain, its missing parts supplied by reference TRBV5-4 and TRBJ1-6, is ETGVTQSPTHLIKTRGQQVTLRCSSQSGHNTVSWYQQALGQGPQFIFQYYREEENGRGNFPPRFSGLQFPNYSSELNVNALELDDSALYLCASSSEQGRVNSPLHFGNGTRLTVT.

The V gene is TRBV27, the J gene TRBJ1-1; tentative D call: TRBD1 (5 bases). The CDR3 spans 17 residues. From germline, CDR1 is MNHEY and CDR2 SMNVEV (reference sequence). Trimming took 5 bases from V and 2 from J, leaving 21 bases between them. DNA of the CDR3: TGTGCCAGCAGTCCTCCGGCCCGGGACTGGCGAAACACTGAAGCTTTCTTT. As protein: CASSPPARDWRNTEAFF.

The chain joins TRBV5-4 to TRBJ1-2; 9 bases agree with TRBD1. Losses at the gene ends were 0 bases for V and 3 bases for J; bases not matched to a gene: 3. The CDR3 sequence is 15 residues long. Germline V gene sequence: CDR1 SGHNT, CDR2 YYREEE (reference sequence). CDR3 protein: CASSLGGQGYYGYTF. DNA of the CDR3: TGTGCCAGCAGCTTGGGGGGACAGGGATACTATGGCTACACCTTC.

This chain links TRBV28 with TRBJ2-5; D might be TRBD1 (7 bases). The V and J ends lost 3 bases and 5 bases respectively, with 19 bases between them. Looked up from germline, CDR1 is MDHEN and CDR2 is SYDVKM. This CDR3 spans 16 amino acids. DNA for the CDR3: TGTGCCAGCAGTTTTTTAGGCAGGGGGGCAGGGGAGACCCAGTACTTC. This encodes CASSFLGRGAGETQYF.

The chain employs TRBV28 and TRBJ2-7; no clear D. The V and J ends lost 5 bases and 3 bases respectively, with 11 bases between them. The germline gives CDR1 MDHEN, CDR2 SYDVKM. This CDR3 comprises 13 residues. CDR3 DNA: TGTGCCAGCAGTCTTCTGACAAACTACGAGCAGTACTTC. This sequence encodes CASSLLTNYEQYF.

The chain joins TRBV10-3 to TRBJ1-4; D call uncertain. Deletions cut 3 bases from V and 4 bases from J, with 9 bases between. Germline assignment: CDR1 ENHRY and CDR2 SYGVKD. This CDR3 comprises 14 residues. Here the CDR3 reads CAISEDGLNEKLFF. The CDR3, as DNA: TGTGCCATCAGTGAAGATGGGCTTAATGAAAAACTGTTTTTT.

The gene calls are TRBV2 and TRBJ1-5; D is undetermined. The CDR3 extends over 14 amino acids. Germline lookup yields CDR1 SNHLY and CDR2 FYNNEI. V dropped 6 bases and J dropped 3 bases, with 12 bases sitting between them. The CDR3 loop is CASSGGRVNQPQHF. The CDR3 nucleotides are TGTGCCAGCAGCGGAGGACGAGTCAATCAGCCCCAGCATTTT.